This paragraph covers one TCR beta chain sequence. CD45RO-negative, CCR7-selected cells formed the naive CD8 fraction, which excluded terminally differentiated effector memory CD45RA+ cells. Donors included only healthy HIV-negative adults lacking recent acute infections or vaccinations. Researchers ran the assay at a deep level. The assay was immunoSEQ multiplex PCR, and TCRdb's table has in-frame clones only and misses some. The sample carries 550,000 to 650,000 clones, about 96% recorded once. The germline CDR1 and CDR2 sequences are LNHDA and SQIVND (reference sequence). V lost 6 bases and J 2 bases, leaving 10 bases between the germline ends. This CDR3 has 13 amino acids. This sample stems from a study of shared clonotypes between healthy human individuals.

This TCR derives from a woman in her twenties or thirties in good health. The chain uses TRBV19 and TRBJ1-1; unclear D gene. The sequenced sample was naive CD8+ T cells sorted from blood. The CDR3 spells CASRIEINTEAFF. The CDR3 DNA follows: TGTGCCAGTAGAATCGAGATAAACACTGAAGCTTTCTTT.